The 15 T cell receptor beta chains given below trace back to one sample, sequenced in a study of T cell responses to AZD1222 COVID-19 vaccine. The protocol was immunoSEQ multiplex PCR, while the TCRdb copy is restricted to in-frame clones and leaves out a portion. This sample yields 150,000 to 200,000 clones, of which 85% to 90% are seen a single time; roughly 4% belongs to the top ten. The material was peripheral blood, obtained 28 days after the second dose of the MenACWY control vaccine. Receptors originate from an adult who received the MenACWY meningococcal vaccine as a control.

The genes are TRBV10-3 and TRBJ1-5, with TRBD1 matching 9 bases. Trimming removed 8 bases from V and 7 bases from J; junction bases left unmatched: 6. Germline V gene sequence: CDR1 ENHRY, CDR2 SYGVKD. The CDR3 is 13 amino acids. Here the CDR3 reads CAIGDREGQPQHF. DNA of the CDR3: TGTGCCATCGGGGACAGGGAGGGACAGCCCCAGCATTTT.

The gene calls are TRBV7-2 and TRBJ2-3, with 9 bases aligning to TRBD2. Germline trimming cut 4 bases from V and 3 bases from J; bases unmatched to any gene: 5. The germline gives CDR1 SGHTA, CDR2 FQGNSA. This CDR3 has 15 amino acids. The CDR3 sequence: CASSSAGGRTDTQYF. In DNA, the CDR3 is TGTGCCAGCAGCTCCGCGGGGGGGCGTACAGATACGCAGTATTTT.

The rearrangement joins TRBV6-5 to TRBJ1-1; D is perhaps TRBD1 (6 bases). Germline V gives CDR1 MNHEY, CDR2 SVGAGI. This CDR3 has 14 residues. With 5 bases removed from V and 10 bases from J, the gap between germline ends came to 20 bases. In DNA form, the CDR3 reads TGTGCCAGCAGTCGTGATCAGGGGCTTGGATCAGCTTTCTTT. This sequence encodes CASSRDQGLGSAFF.

The chain employs TRBV9 and TRBJ2-7, with 8 bases that match TRBD1. Germline V lookup: CDR1 SGDLS, CDR2 YYNGEE. V was pared by 3 bases and J by 2 bases, with 4 bases of the junction left unmatched. The CDR3 spans 14 residues. Here the CDR3 DNA reads TGTGCCAGCAGCGCCGGACAGGGTCCCTACGAGCAGTACTTC. Amino acids: CASSAGQGPYEQYF.

The chain uses TRBV5-5 and TRBJ1-6; D is unclear. Germline V CDR1 and CDR2: SGHKS, YYEKEE (reference sequence). Trimming took 2 bases from V and 4 from J, leaving 7 bases between them. The CDR3 is 14 amino acids. CDR3 amino acids: CASSFGFYNSPLHF. Here the CDR3 DNA reads TGTGCCAGCAGCTTCGGATTTTATAATTCACCCCTCCACTTT.

The chain joins TRBV7-3 to TRBJ2-4; no reliable D call. The V gene lost 2 bases and the J gene lost 5 bases, with 7 bases spanning the gap. Germline V gene lookup returns CDR1 SGHTA and CDR2 FQGTGA. This CDR3 has 13 amino acids. The CDR3 region has the DNA TGTGCCAGCAGCTTAGCTCCTGAAAACATTCAGTACTTC. Amino acid sequence: CASSLAPENIQYF.

V usage is TRBV18 and J usage is TRBJ2-7, with D unclear. Per the germline V gene, CDR1 is KGHSH and CDR2 is LQKENI. V was pared by 3 bases and J by 2 bases, with 5 bases between. The CDR3 totals 12 residues. The CDR3 loop reads CASSPVAYEQYF. The CDR3 bases are TGTGCCAGCTCACCCGTGGCCTACGAGCAGTACTTC.

The J gene is TRBJ2-3, the V gene TRBV6-5; D is perhaps TRBD2 (5 bases). CDR3 length: 13 residues. Trimming left V 0 bases short and J 8 bases short, with 9 bases between. Germline lookup yields CDR1 MNHEY and CDR2 SVGAGI. The CDR3 DNA is TGTGCCAGCAGTTACTCTACTAGAAGTACGCAGTATTTT. Protein sequence: CASSYSTRSTQYF.

The rearrangement links TRBV6-2 or TRBV6-3 to TRBJ1-1; D is ambiguous. Looked up from germline, CDR1 is MNHEY and CDR2 is SVGEGT. V lost 6 bases and J 2 bases, leaving 4 bases between the germline ends. The CDR3 length is 11 residues. CDR3 sequence: CASSRNTEAFF. The CDR3 coding sequence is TGTGCCAGCAGCCGTAACACTGAAGCTTTCTTT.

The chain recombines TRBV4-3 with TRBJ2-3; 7 positions match TRBD2. Trimming cost V 1 base and J 2 bases; bases outside gene matches: 6. The CDR3 has 16 amino acids. Germline CDR1 and CDR2: LGHNA and YSLEER. Written as DNA, the CDR3 is TGCGCCAGCAGCCAAGGGGGGGGACTAACCACAGATACGCAGTATTTT. Protein sequence: CASSQGGGLTTDTQYF.

The rearrangement links TRBV7-2 to TRBJ1-6; 7 nucleotides align to TRBD1. This CDR3 comprises 14 residues. Germline V CDR1 and CDR2: SGHTA, FQGNSA. The ends lost 1 base at V and 16 bases at J; junction bases unmatched: 10. This CDR3 is CASSLGQGSFLLHF. In DNA, the CDR3 is TGTGCCAGCAGCTTAGGACAGGGATCCTTCTTGCTCCACTTT.

The J gene is TRBJ1-4, the V gene TRBV7-9; D gene unclear. Trimming took off 5 bases at V and 2 bases at J, with 9 bases between the two ends. Germline CDR1 is SEHNR and CDR2 is FQNEAQ (reference sequence). The CDR3 has 14 residues. As DNA, the CDR3 is TGTGCCAGCAGCCACCTTGACACTAATGAAAAACTGTTTTTT. This sequence encodes CASSHLDTNEKLFF.

This chain connects TRBV7-9 to TRBJ2-7, with 8 nucleotides matching TRBD1. The CDR3 has 15 residues. Losses at the gene ends were 5 bases for V and 0 bases for J; bases not matched to a gene: 6. Germline CDR1 SEHNR, CDR2 FQNEAQ (reference sequence). CDR3 DNA: TGTGCCAGCAGCGGAAGGACAGGGAGCTCCTACGAGCAGTACTTC. It specifies CASSGRTGSSYEQYF.

V usage is TRBV30 and J usage is TRBJ2-7; TRBD1 matches at 8 bases. There are 13 residues in the CDR3. CDR1 is GTSNPN and CDR2 is SVGIG in the germline V gene (reference sequence). V trimming: 0 bases; J trimming: 3 bases; junction bases outside the gene matches: 1. The CDR3 protein is CAWSVTGGYEQYF. CDR3 nucleotide sequence: TGTGCCTGGAGTGTAACAGGGGGCTACGAGCAGTACTTC. Supplemented by reference TRBV30 and TRBJ2-7, the full variable domain reads SQTIHQWPATLVQPVGSPLSLECTVEGTSNPNLYWYRQAAGRGLQLLFYSVGIGQISSEVPQNLSASRPQDRQFILSSKKLLLSDSGFYLCAWSVTGGYEQYFGPGTRLTVT.

The V gene is TRBV5-1, the J gene TRBJ1-6; perhaps TRBD1 as D (6 bases). Per the germline V gene, CDR1 is SGHRS and CDR2 is YFSETQ. V lost 3 bases to trimming and J lost 5 bases, with 15 bases between them. The CDR3 totals 16 residues. CDR3 protein: CASSWEPGHNNSPLHF. The DNA for the CDR3 is TGCGCCAGCAGCTGGGAACCGGGACATAATAATTCACCCCTCCACTTT. The entire variable domain, with the rest obtained from reference TRBV5-1 and TRBJ1-6, is as follows: KAGVTQTPRYLIKTRGQQVTLSCSPISGHRSVSWYQQTPGQGLQFLFEYFSETQRNKGNFPGRFSGRQFSNSRSEMNVSTLELGDSALYLCASSWEPGHNNSPLHFGNGTRLTVT.